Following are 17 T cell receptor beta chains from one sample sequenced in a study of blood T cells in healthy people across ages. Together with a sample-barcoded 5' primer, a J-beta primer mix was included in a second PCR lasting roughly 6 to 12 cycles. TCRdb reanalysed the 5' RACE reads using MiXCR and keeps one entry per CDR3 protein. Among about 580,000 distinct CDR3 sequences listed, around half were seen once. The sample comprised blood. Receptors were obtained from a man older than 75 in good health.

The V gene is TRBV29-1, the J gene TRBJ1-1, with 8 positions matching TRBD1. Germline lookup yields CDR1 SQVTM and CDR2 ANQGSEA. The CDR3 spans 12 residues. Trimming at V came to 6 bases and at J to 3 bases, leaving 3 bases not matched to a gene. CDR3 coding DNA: TGCAGCGTGAACAGGGGGTACACTGAAGCTTTCTTT. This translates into CSVNRGYTEAFF.

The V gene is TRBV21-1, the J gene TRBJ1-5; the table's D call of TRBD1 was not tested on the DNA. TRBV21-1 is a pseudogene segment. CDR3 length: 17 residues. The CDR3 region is CASSAPSGSRLNQPQHF. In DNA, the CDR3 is TGTGCCAGCAGCGCACCCTCGGGGTCCCGATTAAATCAGCCCCAGCATTTT.

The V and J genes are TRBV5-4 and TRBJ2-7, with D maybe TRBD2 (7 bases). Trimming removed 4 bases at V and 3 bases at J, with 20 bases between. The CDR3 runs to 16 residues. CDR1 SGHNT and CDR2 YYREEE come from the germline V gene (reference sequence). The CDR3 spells CASSPGPGGRFYEQYF. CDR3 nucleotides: TGTGCCAGCAGCCCAGGGCCGGGGGGCCGCTTCTACGAGCAGTACTTC.

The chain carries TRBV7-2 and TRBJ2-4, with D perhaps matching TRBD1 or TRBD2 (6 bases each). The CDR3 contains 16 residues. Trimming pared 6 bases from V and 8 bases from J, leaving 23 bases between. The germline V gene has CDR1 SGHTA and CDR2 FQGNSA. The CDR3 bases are TGTGCCAGCAGACCACAGGGCGGGAAGGGCGGAGACATTCAGTACTTC. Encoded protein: CASRPQGGKGGDIQYF.

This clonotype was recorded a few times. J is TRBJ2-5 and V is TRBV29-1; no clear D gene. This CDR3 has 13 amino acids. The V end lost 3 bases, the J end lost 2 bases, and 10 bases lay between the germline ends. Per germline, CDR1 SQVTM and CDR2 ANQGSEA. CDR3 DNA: TGCAGCGTTGAGAGCAGGCGTCAAGAGACCCAGTACTTC. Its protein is CSVESRRQETQYF. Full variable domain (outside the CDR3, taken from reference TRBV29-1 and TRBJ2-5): SAVISQKPSRDICQRGTSLTIQCQVDSQVTMMFWYRQQPGQSLTLIATANQGSEATYESGFVIDKFPISRPNLTFSTLTVSNMSPEDSSIYLCSVESRRQETQYFGPGTRLLVL.

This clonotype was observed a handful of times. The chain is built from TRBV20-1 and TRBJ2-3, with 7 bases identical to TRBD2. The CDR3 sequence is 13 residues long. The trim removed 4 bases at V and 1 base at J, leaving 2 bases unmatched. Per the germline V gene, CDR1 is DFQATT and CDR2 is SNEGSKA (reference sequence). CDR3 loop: CSATRGGTDTQYF. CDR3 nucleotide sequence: TGCAGTGCTACTCGGGGGGGCACAGATACGCAGTATTTT.

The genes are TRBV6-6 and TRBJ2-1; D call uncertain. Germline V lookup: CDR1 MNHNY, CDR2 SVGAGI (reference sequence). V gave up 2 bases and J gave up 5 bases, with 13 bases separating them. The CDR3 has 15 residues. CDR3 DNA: TGTGCCAGCAGTTACCGAGTAGATTTACACAATGAGCAGTTCTTC. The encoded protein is CASSYRVDLHNEQFF.

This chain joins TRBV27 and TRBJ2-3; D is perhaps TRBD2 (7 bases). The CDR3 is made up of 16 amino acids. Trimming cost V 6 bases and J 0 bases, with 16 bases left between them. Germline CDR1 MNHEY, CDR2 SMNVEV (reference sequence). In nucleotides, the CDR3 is TGTGCCAGCAGCCCCGGGGGGCGAACCAGCACAGATACGCAGTATTTT. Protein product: CASSPGGRTSTDTQYF.

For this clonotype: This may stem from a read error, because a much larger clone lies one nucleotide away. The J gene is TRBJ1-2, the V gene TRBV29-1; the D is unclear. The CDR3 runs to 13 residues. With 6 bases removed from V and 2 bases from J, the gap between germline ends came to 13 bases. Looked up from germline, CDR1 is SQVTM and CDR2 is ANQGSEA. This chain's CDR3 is CSVRMTDNYGYTF. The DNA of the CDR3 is TGCAGCGTCCGTATGACGGACAACTATGGCTACACCTTC.

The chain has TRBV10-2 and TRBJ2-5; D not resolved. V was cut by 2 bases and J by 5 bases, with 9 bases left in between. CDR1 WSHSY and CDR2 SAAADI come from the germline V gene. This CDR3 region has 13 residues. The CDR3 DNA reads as TGCGCCAGCAGTGAGAAAAGATGGGAGACCCAGTACTTC. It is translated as CASSEKRWETQYF.

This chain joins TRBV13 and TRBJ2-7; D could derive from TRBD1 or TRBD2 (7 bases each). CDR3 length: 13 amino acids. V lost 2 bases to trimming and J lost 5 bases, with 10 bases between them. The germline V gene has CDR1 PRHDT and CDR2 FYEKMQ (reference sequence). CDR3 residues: CASSLQGGDEQYF. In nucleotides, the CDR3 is TGTGCCAGCAGCTTACAGGGGGGGGACGAGCAGTACTTC.

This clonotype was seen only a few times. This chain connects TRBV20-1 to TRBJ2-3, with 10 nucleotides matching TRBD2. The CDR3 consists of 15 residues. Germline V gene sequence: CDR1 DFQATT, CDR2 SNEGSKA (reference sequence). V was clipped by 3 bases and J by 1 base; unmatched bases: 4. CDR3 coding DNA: TGCAGTGCTAGCCCCGGACTAGCGGGCACAGATACGCAGTATTTT. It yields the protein CSASPGLAGTDTQYF.

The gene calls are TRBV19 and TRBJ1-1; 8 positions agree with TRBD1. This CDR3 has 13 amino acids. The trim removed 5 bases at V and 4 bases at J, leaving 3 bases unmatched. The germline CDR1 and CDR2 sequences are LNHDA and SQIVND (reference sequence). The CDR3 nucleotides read TGTGCCAGTAGTCAGGGGGCGTCCACTGAAGCTTTCTTT. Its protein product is CASSQGASTEAFF.

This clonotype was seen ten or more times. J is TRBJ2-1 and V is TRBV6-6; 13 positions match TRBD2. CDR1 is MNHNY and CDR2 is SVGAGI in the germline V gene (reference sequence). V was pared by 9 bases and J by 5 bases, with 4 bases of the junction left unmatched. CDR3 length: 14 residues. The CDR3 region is CASRTSGGDNEQFF. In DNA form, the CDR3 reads TGTGCCAGTCGGACTAGCGGGGGAGACAATGAGCAGTTCTTC.

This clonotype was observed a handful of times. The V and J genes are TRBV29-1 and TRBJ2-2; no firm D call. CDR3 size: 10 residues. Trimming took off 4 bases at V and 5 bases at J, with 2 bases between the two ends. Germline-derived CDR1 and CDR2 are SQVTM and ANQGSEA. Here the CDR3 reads CSVGTGELFF. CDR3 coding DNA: TGCAGCGTTGGGACCGGGGAGCTGTTTTTT.

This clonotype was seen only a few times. This CDR3 is CASSRVAGVDTQYF. The DNA of the CDR3 is TGCGCCAGCAGCAGGGTAGCGGGGGTAGATACGCAGTATTTT. The chain is built from TRBV4-3 and TRBJ2-3; TRBD2 agrees at 9 bases. Unmatched junction bases numbered 5, after V lost 5 bases and J lost 5 bases. The CDR3 totals 14 residues. Germline V gives CDR1 LGHNA, CDR2 YSLEER.

As DNA, the CDR3 is TGCGCCAGCAGTGGGGGAGGGATCTATGGCTACACCTTC. This encodes CASSGGGIYGYTF. The V gene is TRBV10-2, the J gene TRBJ1-2; D is unclear. The CDR3 loop spans 13 amino acids. The germline CDR1 and CDR2 sequences are WSHSY and SAAADI. The V end was cut by 4 bases, the J end by 4 bases, with 10 bases between.